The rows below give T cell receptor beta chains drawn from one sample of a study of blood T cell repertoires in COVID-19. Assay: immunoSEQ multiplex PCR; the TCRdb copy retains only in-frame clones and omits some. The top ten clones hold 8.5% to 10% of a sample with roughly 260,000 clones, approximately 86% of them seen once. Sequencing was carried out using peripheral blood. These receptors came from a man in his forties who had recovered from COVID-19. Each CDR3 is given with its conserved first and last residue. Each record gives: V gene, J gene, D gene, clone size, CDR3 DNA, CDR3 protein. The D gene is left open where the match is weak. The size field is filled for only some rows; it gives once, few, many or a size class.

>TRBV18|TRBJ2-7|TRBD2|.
TGTGCCAGCTCACCCCTCCCTAGCGGGGCTAACTACGAGCAGTACTTC
CASSPLPSGANYEQYF
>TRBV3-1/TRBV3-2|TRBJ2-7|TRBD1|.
TGTGCCAGCCAGGGGGCAAGCTCCTACGAGCAGTACTTC
CASQGASSYEQYF
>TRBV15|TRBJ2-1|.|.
TGTGCCACCAGCAGTTCGAGGCGCCAGGAGCAGTTCTTC
CATSSSRRQEQFF
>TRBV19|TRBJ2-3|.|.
TGTGCCAGTAGTCAGGGTATAAGGACAGATACGCAGTATTTT
CASSQGIRTDTQYF
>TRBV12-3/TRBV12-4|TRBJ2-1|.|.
TGTGCCAGCAGTTGGGGGCCTGCGGATGAGCAGTTCTTC
CASSWGPADEQFF
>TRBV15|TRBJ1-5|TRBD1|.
TGTGCCACCAGCGAGGGGGACAGGGGGCTGCGCAATCAGCCCCAGCATTTT
CATSEGDRGLRNQPQHF
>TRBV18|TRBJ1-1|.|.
TGTGCCAGCTCCCAACAAAACCTGAACACTGAAGCTTTCTTT
CASSQQNLNTEAFF
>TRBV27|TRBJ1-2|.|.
TGTGCCAGCAGCGACAGTCCAAACTATGGCTACACCTTC
CASSDSPNYGYTF
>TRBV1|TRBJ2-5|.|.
TGCACCAGCAGCCAAGATGAGGGGCTAGCGGGAGGATTCGAGACCCAGTACTTC
CTSSQDEGLAGGFETQYF
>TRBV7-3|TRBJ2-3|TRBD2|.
TGTGCCAGCAGCTTAAAAGGACTAGCGGGGACAGATACGCAGTATTTT
CASSLKGLAGTDTQYF
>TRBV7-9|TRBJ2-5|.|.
TGTGCCAGCAGCTTAGCACTGCAAGAGACCCAGTACTTC
CASSLALQETQYF
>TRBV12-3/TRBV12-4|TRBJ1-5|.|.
TGTGCCAGCAGTTTTACTTCGAGACAGCCCCAGCATTTT
CASSFTSRQPQHF
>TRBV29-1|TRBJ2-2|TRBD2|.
TGCAGCTTCCAAGCGGGGGGGAACACCGGGGAGCTGTTTTTT
CSFQAGGNTGELFF
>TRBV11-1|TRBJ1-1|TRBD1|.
TGTGCCAGCAGCCCAGGGGGACAGACCGAAGCTTTCTTT
CASSPGGQTEAFF
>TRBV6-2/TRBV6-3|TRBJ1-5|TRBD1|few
TGTGCCAGCAGCCCTGGGTGGCAGGGGGTTACCAATCAGCCCCAGCATTTT
CASSPGWQGVTNQPQHF
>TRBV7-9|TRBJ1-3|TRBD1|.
TGTGCCAGCAGCTGGACAGGCTCCTCTGGAAACACCATATATTTT
CASSWTGSSGNTIYF
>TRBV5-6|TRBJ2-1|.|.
TGTGCCAGCAGACAGGTCGGCTTCAATGAGCAGTTCTTC
CASRQVGFNEQFF